These 28 T cell receptor beta chains came from one sample sequenced in a study of blood T cell repertoires in COVID-19. Method: immunoSEQ multiplex PCR; TCRdb's copy keeps in-frame clones and lacks some. The sample has some 300,000 clones, around nine tenths seen once. Sequenced: PBMCs or T cells enriched from blood (not recorded which). These receptors came from a woman between 35 and 50 years old who had recovered from COVID-19.

The chain couples TRBV30 to TRBJ1-5; TRBD1 aligns across 8 bases. Germline trimming cut 0 bases from V and 5 bases from J; bases unmatched to any gene: 0. The CDR3 totals 13 residues. In germline, CDR1 is GTSNPN, CDR2 SVGIG (reference sequence). The CDR3 sequence: CAWSVQGDQPQHF. The CDR3 nucleotides are TGTGCCTGGAGTGTACAGGGGGATCAGCCCCAGCATTTT.

This sequence joins TRBV9 and TRBJ2-1; 8 nucleotides agree with TRBD2. Looked up from germline, CDR1 is SGDLS and CDR2 is YYNGEE. CDR3 length equals 16 residues. Trimming took 4 bases from V and 6 from J; bases not matched to a gene: 12. CDR3 residues: CASSILSGSSFNEQFF. The CDR3 region has the DNA TGTGCCAGCAGCATCCTGAGCGGGAGTAGTTTCAATGAGCAGTTCTTC. Based on the CDR3 plus reference TRBV9 and TRBJ2-1, the full variable domain is DSGVTQTPKHLITATGQRVTLRCSPRSGDLSVYWYQQSLDQGLQFLIQYYNGEERAKGNILERFSAQQFPDLHSELNLSSLELGDSALYFCASSILSGSSFNEQFFGPGTRLTVL.

The chain joins TRBV25-1 to TRBJ2-2; D is possibly TRBD1 (6 bases). The CDR3 contains 14 residues. Germline V gene lookup returns CDR1 MGHDK and CDR2 SYGVNS. Trimming took off 2 bases at V and 3 bases at J, with 7 bases between the two ends. The CDR3 reads CASSEHRDTGELFF. In DNA, the CDR3 is TGTGCCAGCAGTGAACACAGGGACACCGGGGAGCTGTTTTTT.

The gene calls are TRBV9 and TRBJ2-2, with 9 bases identical to TRBD2. CDR1 SGDLS and CDR2 YYNGEE come from the germline V gene. The V segment lost 4 bases and the J segment 4 bases; nucleotides outside the gene matches: 8. The CDR3 length is 16 residues. The CDR3 region is CASSLSGGPTTGELFF. The CDR3 nucleotides read TGTGCCAGCAGCCTCAGCGGGGGGCCAACCACCGGGGAGCTGTTTTTT.

The CDR3 sequence is CASSREDRGPAFF. CDR3 coding DNA: TGTGCCAGCTCACGAGAGGACAGGGGGCCAGCTTTCTTT. The chain combines TRBV18 with TRBJ1-1, with 11 nucleotides matching TRBD1. The CDR3 covers 13 residues. The V gene end was trimmed by 4 bases and the J gene end by 10 bases; junction bases not matched to a gene: 5. CDR1 is KGHSH and CDR2 is LQKENI in the germline V gene.

There are a few counts of this clone. The genes are TRBV19 and TRBJ2-1, with D hard to call. Germline V gene lookup returns CDR1 LNHDA and CDR2 SQIVND (reference sequence). This CDR3 has 13 amino acids. The ends were cut back, 0 bases at V and 7 bases at J, with 7 bases in the middle. DNA of the CDR3: TGTGCCAGTAGTATAGATCGGTGGAATGAGCAGTTCTTC. Encoded protein: CASSIDRWNEQFF.

As for this clone: Germline is not matched at one junction end, which may reflect a read error. The identical CDR3 is also encoded by other nucleotide sequences in the sample. V is TRBV29-1 and J is TRBJ2-2; 7 bases map to TRBD1. CDR1 is SQVTM and CDR2 is ANQGSEA in the germline V gene. There are 14 residues in the CDR3. This CDR3 is CSVEGTANTGELFF. CDR3 coding DNA: TGCAGCGTCGAAGGGACAGCGAACACCGGGGAGCTGTTTTTT.

The chain links TRBV10-3 to TRBJ1-3; perhaps TRBD1 as D (5 bases). This CDR3 has 13 residues. V was clipped by 6 bases and J by 8 bases, with 14 bases between them. The germline V gene has CDR1 ENHRY and CDR2 SYGVKD. The CDR3, as DNA: TGTGCCATCAGCGACAGTTATTGGGACACCATATATTTT. Translated, it gives CAISDSYWDTIYF.

The chain couples TRBV6-2 or TRBV6-3 to TRBJ1-2; D is ambiguous. The CDR3 consists of 13 residues. V shed 0 bases and J shed 9 bases, with 11 bases lying between them. Germline V gene lookup returns CDR1 MNHEY and CDR2 SVGEGT. The CDR3 sequence: CASSYSAGRSYTF. CDR3 sequence (DNA): TGTGCCAGCAGTTACTCGGCGGGCAGGAGCTACACCTTC.

The genes are TRBV6-5 and TRBJ2-6; tentative D call: TRBD2 (6 bases). V lost 7 bases, J lost 3 bases, and 10 bases lay in between. The CDR3 contains 14 residues. The V gene's germline CDR1 is MNHEY and CDR2 SVGAGI. The CDR3 is CASKRGGGANVLTF. The CDR3, as DNA: TGTGCCAGCAAAAGGGGAGGTGGGGCCAACGTCCTGACTTTC.

This clone was seen once. The CDR3 region has the DNA TGTGCCAGCAGTGAAGCCCCGGGTACCTATAATTCACCCCTCCACTTT. Its protein product is CASSEAPGTYNSPLHF. The rearrangement uses TRBV2 and TRBJ1-6, with unresolved D. V lost 0 bases to trimming and J lost 2 bases, with 8 bases between them. Germline CDR1 SNHLY, CDR2 FYNNEI. The CDR3 loop spans 16 amino acids.

This chain connects TRBV2 to TRBJ1-3; no reliable D call. CDR1 SNHLY and CDR2 FYNNEI come from the germline V gene. V lost 5 bases to trimming and J lost 4 bases, with 9 bases between them. The CDR3 extends over 13 amino acids. The CDR3 is CASSPLRGNTIYF. Written as DNA, the CDR3 is TGTGCCAGCAGTCCCTTGCGGGGAAACACCATATATTTT.

V gene TRBV7-9 combines with J gene TRBJ2-1; TRBD1 aligns across 7 bases. Germline V gene sequence: CDR1 SEHNR, CDR2 FQNEAQ (reference sequence). V lost 3 bases and J lost 2; bases outside the gene matches: 4. This CDR3 comprises 15 residues. CDR3 sequence reads: CASSFPGQPYNEQFF. The CDR3 DNA is TGTGCCAGCAGCTTCCCGGGACAGCCCTACAATGAGCAGTTCTTC.

The chain is built from TRBV6-2 or TRBV6-3 and TRBJ1-2; D not certain. Per the germline V gene, CDR1 is MNHEY and CDR2 is SVGEGT. V was cut by 0 bases and J by 5 bases, with 10 bases left in between. CDR3 length equals 14 residues. DNA for the CDR3: TGTGCCAGCAGTTACTCAACCGGGGTGTATGGCTACACCTTC. It is translated as CASSYSTGVYGYTF.

This chain connects TRBV27 to TRBJ1-2; 10 positions match TRBD1. With V trimmed by 5 bases and J by 4 bases, 10 bases remained unmatched. This CDR3 contains 16 residues. Germline V lookup: CDR1 MNHEY, CDR2 SMNVEV (reference sequence). In nucleotides, the CDR3 is TGTGCCAGCAGTCCATATAGGGACAGGGGTTCCTATGGCTACACCTTC. It translates to CASSPYRDRGSYGYTF.

The chain recombines TRBV23-1 with TRBJ1-6; 8 positions agree with TRBD1. TRBV23-1 counts as an open reading frame of uncertain function. Trimming at V came to 3 bases and at J to 5 bases, leaving 6 bases not matched to a gene. The CDR3 spans 16 residues. The CDR3 DNA follows: TGCGCCAGCAGTCACCGGACAGGGAAGGATAATTCACCCCTCCACTTT. Translated: CASSHRTGKDNSPLHF.

This chain joins TRBV7-9 and TRBJ2-1; 7 positions agree with TRBD1. The germline gives CDR1 SEHNR, CDR2 FQNEAQ (reference sequence). V lost 5 bases, J lost 6 bases, and 4 bases stayed unmatched. The CDR3 sequence is 13 residues long. The CDR3 reads CASSPGQLNEQFF. CDR3 DNA: TGTGCCAGCAGCCCGGGACAGCTCAATGAGCAGTTCTTC. Full variable domain (missing parts from reference TRBV7-9 and TRBJ2-1): DTGVSQNPRHKITKRGQNVTFRCDPISEHNRLYWYRQTLGQGPEFLTYFQNEAQLEKSRLLSDRFSAERPKGSFSTLEIQRTEQGDSAMYLCASSPGQLNEQFFGPGTRLTVL.

This chain joins TRBV24-1 and TRBJ2-5; 9 bases agree with TRBD1. With V trimmed by 2 bases and J by 5 bases, 2 bases remained unmatched. The CDR3 has 14 amino acids. Germline V lookup: CDR1 KGHDR, CDR2 SFDVKD. The CDR3 protein is CATSDSDRGETQYF. The DNA of the CDR3 is TGTGCCACCAGTGATTCGGACAGGGGTGAGACCCAGTACTTC.

The chain uses TRBV24-1 and TRBJ2-3; the D is unclear. This CDR3 is 16 amino acids long. CDR1 KGHDR and CDR2 SFDVKD come from the germline V gene. V lost 4 bases, J lost 2 bases, and 15 bases lay in between. The CDR3 reads CATSDRGDAFTDTQYF. CDR3 coding DNA: TGTGCCACCAGTGACAGAGGAGACGCATTCACAGATACGCAGTATTTT.

The chain combines TRBV3-1 (or the pseudogene TRBV3-2) with TRBJ1-2; maybe TRBD1 (5 bases). Germline-derived CDR1 and CDR2 are LGHDT and YNNKEL (reference sequence). The CDR3 contains 15 residues. The V and J ends lost 4 bases and 4 bases respectively, with 16 bases between them. This CDR3 is CASSPQVEDFYGYTF. For the CDR3, the DNA is TGTGCCAGCAGCCCACAGGTAGAAGACTTCTATGGCTACACCTTC.

The V gene is TRBV7-2, the J gene TRBJ2-1, with 11 bases matching TRBD2. V shed 2 bases and J 5 bases; nucleotides not matched to a gene: 11. The CDR3 is 18 amino acids. The germline V gene has CDR1 SGHTA and CDR2 FQGNSA. This chain's CDR3 is CASSLPLRLAGNNNEQFF. The DNA of the CDR3 is TGTGCCAGCAGCTTACCACTAAGACTAGCGGGAAATAACAATGAGCAGTTCTTC.

This clone was picked up a small number of times. The chain's CDR3 is CASRGQGSPYNEQFF. In DNA, the CDR3 is TGTGCCAGCAGGGGACAGGGGTCCCCCTACAATGAGCAGTTCTTC. The rearrangement joins TRBV28 to TRBJ2-1, with TRBD1 matching over 10 bases. The CDR3 runs to 15 residues. Germline V CDR1 and CDR2: MDHEN, SYDVKM. J gave up 2 bases and V 6 bases, and 4 bases lay outside the gene matches. Full variable domain (missing parts from reference TRBV28 and TRBJ2-1): DVKVTQSSRYLVKRTGEKVFLECVQDMDHENMFWYRQDPGLGLRLIYFSYDVKMKEKGDIPEGYSVSREKKERFSLILESASTNQTSMYLCASRGQGSPYNEQFFGPGTRLTVL.

The chain joins TRBV6-5 to TRBJ1-2; no reliable D call. The germline V and J ends were trimmed by 6 bases and 7 bases, with 15 bases remaining between them. Germline lookup yields CDR1 MNHEY and CDR2 SVGAGI. The CDR3 spans 13 residues. The CDR3, as DNA: TGTGCCAGCAGCATGCGGACTGTGGGTGGCTACACCTTC. Residues: CASSMRTVGGYTF.

In this sample, this clone turned up once. The genes are TRBV28 and TRBJ1-6; perhaps TRBD1 as D (5 bases). Per germline, CDR1 MDHEN and CDR2 SYDVKM. V shed 5 bases and J shed 15 bases, with 20 bases lying between them. The CDR3 covers 14 residues. CDR3 DNA sequence: TGTGCCAGCAGTACACCCCTCGGACACAAGAACCTCCACTTT. As protein: CASSTPLGHKNLHF.

V usage is TRBV7-3 and J usage is TRBJ2-1; 7 nucleotides line up with TRBD2. CDR1 is SGHTA, CDR2 FQGTGA, per germline. This CDR3 contains 17 residues. V lost 2 bases to trimming and J lost 3 bases; unmatched junction nucleotides: 10. The chain's CDR3 is CASSLRHGAGVYNEQFF. Here the CDR3 DNA reads TGTGCCAGCAGCTTACGCCACGGGGCGGGGGTCTACAATGAGCAGTTCTTC.

The chain is built from TRBV9 and TRBJ1-1; TRBD1 might be the D (5 bases). Germline lookup yields CDR1 SGDLS and CDR2 YYNGEE. This CDR3 contains 14 residues. Trimming took off 4 bases at V and 4 bases at J, with 14 bases between the two ends. Here the CDR3 reads CASSLQPGGTEAFF. CDR3 nucleotide sequence: TGTGCCAGCAGCCTACAGCCGGGGGGCACTGAAGCTTTCTTT.

The chain carries TRBV30 and TRBJ2-5; D not certain. With 4 bases removed from V and 4 bases from J, the gap between germline ends came to 10 bases. The CDR3 consists of 12 residues. CDR1 is GTSNPN and CDR2 is SVGIG in the germline V gene (reference sequence). DNA of the CDR3: TGTGCCTGGAATTCCTACGGAGAGACCCAGTACTTC. Its protein is CAWNSYGETQYF. The complete variable domain, with remaining parts taken from reference TRBV30 and TRBJ2-5, reads SQTIHQWPATLVQPVGSPLSLECTVEGTSNPNLYWYRQAAGRGLQLLFYSVGIGQISSEVPQNLSASRPQDRQFILSSKKLLLSDSGFYLCAWNSYGETQYFGPGTRLLVL.

The chain is built from TRBV19 and TRBJ2-4; possible D gene TRBD2, 5 bases. This CDR3 has 15 residues. Germline lookup yields CDR1 LNHDA and CDR2 SQIVND (reference sequence). The V end lost 5 bases, the J end lost 1 base, and 12 bases lay between the germline ends. The CDR3 DNA sequence: TGTGCCAGTAGTCCCCCGCGGGTGGCCAAAAACATTCAGTACTTC. As protein: CASSPPRVAKNIQYF.